This TCR beta chain originates from a study of cytomegalovirus exposure and HLA in healthy donors. The germline gives CDR1 KGHSH, CDR2 LQKENI. Trimming removed 0 bases at V and 5 bases at J, with 13 bases between. This CDR3 has 15 amino acids. The PCR ran on 60 Vbeta and 13 Jbeta primers. Clones were read by immunoSEQ multiplex PCR, and TCRdb kept only the in-frame ones, dropping some. The specimen's table records more than 95,000 clones. The sequencing input was PBMCs. This sequence originates from a man in his forties in good health and CMV-seronegative. V is TRBV18 and J is TRBJ1-1; D perhaps matches TRBD1 (6 bases). The CDR3 nucleotides are TGTGCCAGCTCACCACCGTCGGGGGGCAGGACTGAAGCTTTCTTT. This translates into CASSPPSGGRTEAFF.